In its sample, the clone carrying this T cell receptor (beta chain) was seen many times. Antigen unknown. The data originate from a study of tumor-infiltrating lymphocytes in primary liver carcinoma. V was cut by 5 bases and J by 6 bases, with 8 bases left in between. The CDR3 runs to 12 residues. Regarding the study as a whole: Lower overlap was observed for tumor-adjacent and tumor-blood pairs relative to tumor region pairs.

The authors made TCR beta cDNA from roughly 480 ng total RNA with a constant-region primer. Construction of TCR beta libraries relied on three successive nested multiplex PCR rounds employing slightly modified ARM-PCR. The first two PCR rounds used TRBV1-TRBV30 primers with a Cbeta primer, 9 to 11 cycles each. TCRdb independently ran MiXCR on the multiplex PCR reads; one entry per CDR3 protein. The table includes tens of thousands of distinct CDR3 sequences, 55% to 85% detected once. Unsorted bulk tissue of about 20-32 mg yielded co-extracted RNA and DNA. Patients diagnosed with primary liver carcinoma received treatment through surgical resection. With chronic HBV infection, the patients were also treatment-naive. Every tumor yielded five separate sampled regions.

Sequencing used liver tumor tissue from sampling region 1. Regarding subset: tumor region T1, superior pole. This clonotype originated in a man aged 35-49 years with primary liver carcinoma and hepatitis B virus infection. The genes are TRBV12-3 or TRBV12-4 and TRBJ2-1, with unresolved D. CDR3 loop: CASSPLFNEQFF. CDR3 in DNA: TGTGCCAGCAGTCCTTTGTTCAATGAGCAGTTCTTC.